The source of this TCR beta chain is a study of human T cells and chemical hapten exposure. General study findings and limits: The study found expanded TCRs formed significantly more large CDR3 similarity clusters than controls. Counts of TCRs expanded at PT1 correlated positively with patch test score.

Note on this clonotype: What it binds is unknown.

The CDR3 has 15 residues. Germline CDR1 reads SGHAT; CDR2 reads FQNNGV. V gave up 5 bases and J gave up 2 bases; unmatched junction bases: 8. The sample's time point: patch test 3, about 24 weeks after DPC sensitization. Documented treatment: therapeutic diphenylcyclopropenone sensitization with weekly scalp DPC. From whole blood left unfractionated, total RNA was extracted. Only after blood had been drawn was each patch test applied. The library labeled individual cDNA molecules by adding unique molecular identifiers to them. MiXCR, applied by TCRdb to the RACE reads, yields one record per CDR3 protein. The top ten hold 20% to 30% of the sample, which has over 30,000 distinct CDR3 sequences, 8% to 9.5% seen once.

The starting material was whole blood, obtained in connection with sensitization to the hapten diphenylcyclopropenone (DPC). This chain connects TRBV11-2 to TRBJ2-5, with 7 positions matching TRBD2. This clonotype was sampled from a man aged 45 to 65 with alopecia areata. Some clones in this sample may be carry-over from other donors' samples. The CDR3 region has the DNA TGTGCCAGCAGCGGCCCTAGCGGCCAGCAAGAGACCCAGTACTTC. Translated, it gives CASSGPSGQQETQYF.